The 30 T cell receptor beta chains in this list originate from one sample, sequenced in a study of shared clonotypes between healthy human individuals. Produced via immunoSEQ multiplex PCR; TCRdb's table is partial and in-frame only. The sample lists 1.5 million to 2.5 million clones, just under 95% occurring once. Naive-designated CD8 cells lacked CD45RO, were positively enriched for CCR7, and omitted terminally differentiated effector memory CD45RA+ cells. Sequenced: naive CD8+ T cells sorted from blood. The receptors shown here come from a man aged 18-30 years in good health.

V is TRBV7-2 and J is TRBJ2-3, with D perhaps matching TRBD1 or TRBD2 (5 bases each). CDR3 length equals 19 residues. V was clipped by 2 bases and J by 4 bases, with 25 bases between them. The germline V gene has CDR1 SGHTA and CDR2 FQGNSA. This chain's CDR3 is CASSLSRAVAGFSADTQYF. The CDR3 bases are TGTGCCAGCAGCTTATCGCGGGCGGTGGCAGGGTTTTCAGCAGATACGCAGTATTTT.

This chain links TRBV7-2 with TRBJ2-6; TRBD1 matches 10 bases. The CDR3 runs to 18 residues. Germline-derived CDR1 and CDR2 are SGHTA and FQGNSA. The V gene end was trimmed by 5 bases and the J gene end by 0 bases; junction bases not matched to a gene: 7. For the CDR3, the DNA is TGTGCCAGCAGCCCGGACAGGGGGGATCCCTCTGGGGCCAACGTCCTGACTTTC. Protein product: CASSPDRGDPSGANVLTF.

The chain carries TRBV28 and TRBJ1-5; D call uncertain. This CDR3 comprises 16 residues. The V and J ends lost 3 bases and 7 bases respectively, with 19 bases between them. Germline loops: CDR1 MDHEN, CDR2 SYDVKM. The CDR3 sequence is CASSFLMGAVGQPQHF. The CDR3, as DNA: TGTGCCAGCAGTTTTCTTATGGGCGCGGTGGGGCAGCCCCAGCATTTT.

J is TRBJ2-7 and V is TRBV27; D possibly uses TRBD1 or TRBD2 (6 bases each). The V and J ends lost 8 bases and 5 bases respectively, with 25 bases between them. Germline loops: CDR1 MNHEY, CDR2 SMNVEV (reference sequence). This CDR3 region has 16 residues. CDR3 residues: CASSRGAGAPPNEQYF. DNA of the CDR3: TGTGCCAGCTCAAGGGGGGCAGGGGCCCCACCCAACGAGCAGTACTTC.

The CDR3 loop reads CASSLGTSGRALGSDEQYF. Here the CDR3 DNA reads TGTGCCAGCAGCTTAGGGACTAGCGGGAGGGCCCTAGGATCGGACGAGCAGTACTTC. The chain is built from TRBV7-2 and TRBJ2-7, with 15 bases that match TRBD2. The V segment lost 1 base and the J segment 5 bases; nucleotides outside the gene matches: 12. Germline loops: CDR1 SGHTA, CDR2 FQGNSA. The CDR3 totals 19 residues. The variable domain in full, with the rest retrieved from reference TRBV7-2 and TRBJ2-7, is GAGVSQSPSNKVTEKGKDVELRCDPISGHTALYWYRQSLGQGLEFLIYFQGNSAPDKSGLPSDRFSAERTGGSVSTLTIQRTQQEDSAVYLCASSLGTSGRALGSDEQYFGPGTRLTVT.

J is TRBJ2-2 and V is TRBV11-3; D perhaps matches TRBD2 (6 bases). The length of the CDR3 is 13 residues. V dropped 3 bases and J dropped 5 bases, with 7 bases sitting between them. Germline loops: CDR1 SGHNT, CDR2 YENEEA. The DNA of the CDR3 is TGTGCCAGCAGCTTTCGGGGGACCGGGGAGCTGTTTTTT. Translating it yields CASSFRGTGELFF.

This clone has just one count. The CDR3 DNA is TGTGCCAGCAGCTTCGCCACGGGGGGCGCAATCTACGAGCAGTACTTC. It yields the protein CASSFATGGAIYEQYF. V usage is TRBV7-9 and J usage is TRBJ2-7, with a possible D match to TRBD2 (7 bases). The germline CDR1 and CDR2 sequences are SEHNR and FQNEAQ (reference sequence). V dropped 3 bases and J dropped 3 bases, with 18 bases sitting between them. The CDR3 extends over 16 amino acids.

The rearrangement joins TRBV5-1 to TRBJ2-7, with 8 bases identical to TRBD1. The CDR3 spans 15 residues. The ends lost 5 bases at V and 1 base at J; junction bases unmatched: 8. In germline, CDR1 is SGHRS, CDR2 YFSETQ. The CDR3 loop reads CASRWTGSESYEQYF. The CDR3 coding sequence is TGCGCCAGCAGATGGACAGGGTCTGAGTCCTACGAGCAGTACTTC.

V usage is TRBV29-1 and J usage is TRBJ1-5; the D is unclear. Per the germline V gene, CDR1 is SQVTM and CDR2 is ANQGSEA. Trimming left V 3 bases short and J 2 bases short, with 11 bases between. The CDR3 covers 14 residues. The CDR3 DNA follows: TGCAGCGTTGATGAAGGGAGTGGCAATCAGCCCCAGCATTTT. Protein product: CSVDEGSGNQPQHF. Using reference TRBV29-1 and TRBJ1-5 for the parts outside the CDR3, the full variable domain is SAVISQKPSRDICQRGTSLTIQCQVDSQVTMMFWYRQQPGQSLTLIATANQGSEATYESGFVIDKFPISRPNLTFSTLTVSNMSPEDSSIYLCSVDEGSGNQPQHFGDGTRLSIL.

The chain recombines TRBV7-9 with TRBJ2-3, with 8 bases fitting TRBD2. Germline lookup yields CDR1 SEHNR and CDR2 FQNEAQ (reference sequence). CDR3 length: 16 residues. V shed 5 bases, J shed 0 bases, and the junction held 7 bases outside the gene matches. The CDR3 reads CASSKLAATSTDTQYF. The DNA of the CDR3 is TGTGCCAGCAGCAAACTAGCGGCGACTAGCACAGATACGCAGTATTTT.

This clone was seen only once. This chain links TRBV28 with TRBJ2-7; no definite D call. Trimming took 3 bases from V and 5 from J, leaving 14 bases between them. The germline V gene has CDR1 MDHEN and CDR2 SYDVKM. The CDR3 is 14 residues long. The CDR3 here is CASSFTSLKDEQYF. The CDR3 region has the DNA TGTGCCAGCAGTTTCACCTCACTCAAGGACGAGCAGTACTTC.

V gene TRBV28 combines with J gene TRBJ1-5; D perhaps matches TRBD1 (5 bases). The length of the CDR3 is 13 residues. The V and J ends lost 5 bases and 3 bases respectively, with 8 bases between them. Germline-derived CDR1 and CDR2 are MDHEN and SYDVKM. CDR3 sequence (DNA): TGTGCCAGCAGTCCCGGGGCCAATCAGCCCCAGCATTTT. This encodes CASSPGANQPQHF.

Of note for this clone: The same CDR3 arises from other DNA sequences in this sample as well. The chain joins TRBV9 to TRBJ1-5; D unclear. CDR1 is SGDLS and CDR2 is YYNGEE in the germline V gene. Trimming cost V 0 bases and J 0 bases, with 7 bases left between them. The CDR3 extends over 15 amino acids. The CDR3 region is CASSVEGNSNQPQHF. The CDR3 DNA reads TGTGCCAGCAGCGTAGAAGGTAATAGCAATCAGCCCCAGCATTTT.

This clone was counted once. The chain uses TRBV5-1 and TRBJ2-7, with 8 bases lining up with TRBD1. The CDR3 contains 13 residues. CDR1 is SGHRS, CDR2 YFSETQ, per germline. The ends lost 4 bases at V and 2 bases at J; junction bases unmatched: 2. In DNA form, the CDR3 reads TGCGCCAGCAGCGAGACAGGGGCCTACGAGCAGTACTTC. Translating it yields CASSETGAYEQYF.

Here the CDR3 DNA reads TGTGCCAGCAGCTTGGCCCCTCTGACAGGATTCTATGGCTACACCTTC. Encoded protein: CASSLAPLTGFYGYTF. The gene calls are TRBV5-8 and TRBJ1-2; a possible D gene is TRBD1 (6 bases). Germline-derived CDR1 and CDR2 are SGHTS and YDEGEE. Trimming removed 0 bases from V and 4 bases from J, with 16 bases in between. This CDR3 has 16 residues.

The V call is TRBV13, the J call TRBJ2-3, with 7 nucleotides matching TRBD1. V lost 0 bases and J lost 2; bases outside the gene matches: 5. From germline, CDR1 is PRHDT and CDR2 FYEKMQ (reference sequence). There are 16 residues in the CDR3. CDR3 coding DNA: TGTGCCAGCAGCTTAGGAAGGACAGGCCCCACAGATACGCAGTATTTT. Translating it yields CASSLGRTGPTDTQYF.

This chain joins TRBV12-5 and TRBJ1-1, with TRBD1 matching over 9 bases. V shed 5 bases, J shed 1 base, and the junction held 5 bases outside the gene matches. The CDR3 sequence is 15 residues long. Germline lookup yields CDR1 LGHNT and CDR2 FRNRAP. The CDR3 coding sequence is TGTGCTAGTGGTATAGGGACAGGGACGAACACTGAAGCTTTCTTT. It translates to CASGIGTGTNTEAFF.

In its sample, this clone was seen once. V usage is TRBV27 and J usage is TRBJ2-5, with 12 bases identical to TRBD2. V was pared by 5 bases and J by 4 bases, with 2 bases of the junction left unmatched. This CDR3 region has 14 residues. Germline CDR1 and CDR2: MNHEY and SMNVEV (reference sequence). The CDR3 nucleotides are TGTGCCAGCAGTCTAGCGGGGGGGCCAGAGACCCAGTACTTC. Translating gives CASSLAGGPETQYF.

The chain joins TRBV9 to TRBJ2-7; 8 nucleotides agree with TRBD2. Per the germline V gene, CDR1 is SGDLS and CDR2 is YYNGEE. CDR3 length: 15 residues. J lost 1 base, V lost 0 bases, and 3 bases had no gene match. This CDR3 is CASSVDTSGSYEQYF. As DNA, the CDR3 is TGTGCCAGCAGCGTAGATACTAGCGGATCCTACGAGCAGTACTTC. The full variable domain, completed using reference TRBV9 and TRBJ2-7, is DSGVTQTPKHLITATGQRVTLRCSPRSGDLSVYWYQQSLDQGLQFLIQYYNGEERAKGNILERFSAQQFPDLHSELNLSSLELGDSALYFCASSVDTSGSYEQYFGPGTRLTVT.

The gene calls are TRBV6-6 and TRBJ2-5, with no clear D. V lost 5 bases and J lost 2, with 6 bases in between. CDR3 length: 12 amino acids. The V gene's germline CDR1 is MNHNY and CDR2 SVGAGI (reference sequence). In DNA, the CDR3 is TGTGCCAGCAGTCTCTTTCAAGAGACCCAGTACTTC. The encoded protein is CASSLFQETQYF.

The CDR3 protein is CAGPPPTDGTEAFF. CDR3 bases: TGTGCCGGCCCTCCCCCGACAGATGGCACTGAAGCTTTCTTT. The chain recombines TRBV2 with TRBJ1-1; D possibly corresponds to TRBD1 (5 bases). V was shortened by 11 bases and J by 4 bases, with 20 bases between the two germline ends. CDR3 length equals 14 residues. From germline, CDR1 is SNHLY and CDR2 FYNNEI.

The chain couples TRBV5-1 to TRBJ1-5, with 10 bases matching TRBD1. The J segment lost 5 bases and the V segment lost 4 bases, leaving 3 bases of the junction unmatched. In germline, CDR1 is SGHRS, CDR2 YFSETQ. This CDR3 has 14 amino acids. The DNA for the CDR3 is TGCGCCAGCAGCGCCGGGACAGGGGATCAGCCCCAGCATTTT. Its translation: CASSAGTGDQPQHF.

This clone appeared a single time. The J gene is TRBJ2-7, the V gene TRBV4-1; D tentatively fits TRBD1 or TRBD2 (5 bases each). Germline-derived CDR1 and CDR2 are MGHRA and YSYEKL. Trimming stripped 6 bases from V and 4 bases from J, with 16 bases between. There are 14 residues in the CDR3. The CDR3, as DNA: TGCGCCAGCAGTCCCGGGACGGAGCTTTACGAGCAGTACTTC. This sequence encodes CASSPGTELYEQYF.

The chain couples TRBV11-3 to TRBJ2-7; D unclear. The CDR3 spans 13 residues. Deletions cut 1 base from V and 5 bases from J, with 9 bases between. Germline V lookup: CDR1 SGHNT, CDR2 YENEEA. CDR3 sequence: CASSLGRVDEQYF. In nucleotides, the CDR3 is TGTGCCAGCAGCTTAGGTAGGGTTGACGAGCAGTACTTC.

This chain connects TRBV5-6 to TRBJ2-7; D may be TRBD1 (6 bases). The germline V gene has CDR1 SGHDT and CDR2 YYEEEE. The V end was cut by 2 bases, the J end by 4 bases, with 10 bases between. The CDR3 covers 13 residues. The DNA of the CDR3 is TGTGCCAGCAGCTTAACACAGGGTTACGAGCAGTACTTC. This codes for CASSLTQGYEQYF.

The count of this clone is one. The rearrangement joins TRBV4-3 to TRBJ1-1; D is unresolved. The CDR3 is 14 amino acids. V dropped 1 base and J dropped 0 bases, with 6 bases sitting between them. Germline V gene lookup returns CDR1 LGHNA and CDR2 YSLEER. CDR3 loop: CASSQGYVNTEAFF. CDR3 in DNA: TGCGCCAGCAGCCAAGGATACGTGAACACTGAAGCTTTCTTT.

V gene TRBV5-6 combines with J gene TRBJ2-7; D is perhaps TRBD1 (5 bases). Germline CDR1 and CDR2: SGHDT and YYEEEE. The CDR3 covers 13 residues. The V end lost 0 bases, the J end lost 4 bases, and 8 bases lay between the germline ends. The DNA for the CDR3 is TGTGCCAGCAGCTTGGCCCAGGGTTACGAGCAGTACTTC. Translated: CASSLAQGYEQYF.

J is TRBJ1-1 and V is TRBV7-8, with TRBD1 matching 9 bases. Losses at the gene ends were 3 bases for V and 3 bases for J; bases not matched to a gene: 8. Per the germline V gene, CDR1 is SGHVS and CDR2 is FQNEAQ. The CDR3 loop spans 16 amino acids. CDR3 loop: CASSLGTGSRDTEAFF. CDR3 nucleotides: TGTGCCAGCAGCTTGGGGACAGGGTCGAGGGACACTGAAGCTTTCTTT.

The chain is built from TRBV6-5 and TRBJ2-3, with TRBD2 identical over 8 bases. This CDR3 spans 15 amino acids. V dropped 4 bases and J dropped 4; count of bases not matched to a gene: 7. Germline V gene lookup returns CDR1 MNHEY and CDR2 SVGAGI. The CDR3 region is CASSWAGGAADTQYF. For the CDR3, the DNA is TGTGCCAGCAGTTGGGCGGGGGGAGCTGCAGATACGCAGTATTTT.

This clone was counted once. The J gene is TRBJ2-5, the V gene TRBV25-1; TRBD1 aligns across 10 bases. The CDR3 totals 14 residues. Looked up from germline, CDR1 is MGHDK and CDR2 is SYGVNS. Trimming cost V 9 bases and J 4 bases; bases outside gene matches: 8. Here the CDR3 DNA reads TGTGCCAGTACGGGACAGGGGCCCGGAGAGACCCAGTACTTC. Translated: CASTGQGPGETQYF.